Listed below are T cell receptor beta chains from one sample, sequenced in a study of T cell responses to AZD1222 COVID-19 vaccine. TCRdb keeps only in-frame clones here, not all; method: immunoSEQ multiplex PCR. The repertoire has about 120,000 clones, roughly 89% of them found once; the top ten carry 5% to 7.5%. The sequencing here drew on peripheral blood, taken on day 0 of AZD1222 vaccination. The receptors come from an adult in good health. Each CDR3 is given with its conserved first and last residue. D genes are given only for firm matches. Clone size is stated in some rows and not others, as once, few, many or a class when expanded.

v_gene,abundance,d_gene,j_gene,CDR3nt,CDR3aa
TRBV6-6,-,-,TRBJ1-2,TGTGCCAGCAGCGACGAGCGGAATTACTATGGCTACACCTTC,CASSDERNYYGYTF
TRBV3-1/TRBV3-2,-,-,TRBJ1-6,TGTGCCAGCAGCCTGGAGGCGTTATATAATTCACCCCTCCACTTT,CASSLEALYNSPLHF
TRBV9,-,-,TRBJ2-5,TGTGCCAGCAGCGTAGGGGGAAACCAAGAGACCCAGTACTTC,CASSVGGNQETQYF
TRBV5-1,-,-,TRBJ2-1,TGCGCCAGCAGCTTGGAAAAGAGGGGCAATGAGCAGTTCTTC,CASSLEKRGNEQFF
TRBV7-2,-,-,TRBJ1-6,TGTGCCAGCAGCTTAGCGTCTACGGCCAATTCACCCCTCCACTTT,CASSLASTANSPLHF
TRBV11-2,-,-,TRBJ2-7,TGTGCCAGCAGCCCCGACCTATACTCCTACGAGCAGTACTTC,CASSPDLYSYEQYF
TRBV4-1,-,-,TRBJ1-5,TGCGCCAGCAGCCAGTTAGGTTCCGGGACAAGACATTTT,CASSQLGSGTRHF
TRBV2,-,-,TRBJ1-1,TGTGCCAGCAGTGAAGCGGGAGCTTTCTTT,CASSEAGAFF
TRBV30,-,TRBD2,TRBJ2-5,TGTGCCTGGAGGTATTCGGTTTTAGCGGGAAGAGAGACCCAGTACTTC,CAWRYSVLAGRETQYF
TRBV30,-,-,TRBJ1-3,TGTGCCTGGACTCCACAGGGCGGTGGAGACACCATATATTTT,CAWTPQGGGDTIYF
TRBV6-5,-,TRBD1,TRBJ2-1,TGTGCCAGCAGCCTAGGACAGGGTGGAGACAATGAGCAGTTCTTC,CASSLGQGGDNEQFF
TRBV4-3,-,-,TRBJ2-3,TGCGCCAGCAGCCAAGAGCCCCATTTCACAGATACGCAGTATTTT,CASSQEPHFTDTQYF
TRBV18,-,TRBD1,TRBJ1-6,TGTGCCAGCTCACAAACTCCCGGACAGGGTTCACCCCTCCACTTT,CASSQTPGQGSPLHF
TRBV4-3,-,-,TRBJ1-5,TGCGCCAGCAGCCAAAGCAGGGGCAATCAGCCCCAGCATTTT,CASSQSRGNQPQHF
TRBV14,-,-,TRBJ1-1,TGTGCCAGCAGCCCGAGAGGAGGGAGGAACACTGAAGCTTTCTTT,CASSPRGGRNTEAFF
TRBV20-1,-,-,TRBJ1-2,TGCAGTGATAAGGCTGAAGGCTACACCTTC,CSDKAEGYTF
TRBV27,once,-,TRBJ2-2,TGTGCCAGCACCCTCTCCAGGCGCACCGGGGAGCTGTTTTTT,CASTLSRRTGELFF
TRBV25-1,-,-,TRBJ1-6,TGTGCCAGCAGTGAATGGCAGGAGGGATCACCCCTCCACTTT,CASSEWQEGSPLHF
TRBV6-6,-,TRBD1,TRBJ1-6,TGTGCCAGCAGTCGGGGGCCGGGACAGGGTTATTCACCCCTCCACTTT,CASSRGPGQGYSPLHF
TRBV7-2,-,TRBD1,TRBJ1-1,TGTGCCAGCAGCTTAGTCTGGCGTGTCGGACAGGCGGACACTGAAGCTTTCTTT,CASSLVWRVGQADTEAFF
TRBV2,-,-,TRBJ2-2,TGTGCCAGCAGTCCCCTCGAGGACGGGGAGCTGTTTTTT,CASSPLEDGELFF
TRBV3-1/TRBV3-2,once,TRBD2,TRBJ2-2,TGTGCCAGCAGCAAGACTAGCGGGGGTAGCACCGGGGAGCTGTTTTTT,CASSKTSGGSTGELFF
TRBV27,-,-,TRBJ1-6,TGTGCCAGCAGTTTAGGCTTCTCTCCTTATAATTCACCCCTCCACTTT,CASSLGFSPYNSPLHF
TRBV9,-,TRBD1,TRBJ1-6,TGTGCCAGCAGCGTAGACAGGGGCAATTCACCCCTCCACTTT,CASSVDRGNSPLHF
TRBV11-2,-,-,TRBJ2-7,TGTGCCAGCAGCACCCCGGTAAGCGGCGAGCAGTACTTC,CASSTPVSGEQYF
TRBV4-1,-,-,TRBJ1-3,TGCGCCAGCAGCCAAATTCCCCCAGGGATGCACACCATATATTTT,CASSQIPPGMHTIYF
TRBV2,-,TRBD2,TRBJ2-7,TGTGCCAGCAGTCTTTCGACTAGCGGGGGGACCTACGAGCAGTACTTC,CASSLSTSGGTYEQYF
TRBV15,-,TRBD1,TRBJ2-5,TGTGCCACCAGCAGCCGTCGACAGGGGTCGAAGACCCAGTACTTC,CATSSRRQGSKTQYF
TRBV30,-,-,TRBJ2-7,TGTGCCTCCTCGTTACTAGGGGTTTTGGACGAGCAGTACTTC,CASSLLGVLDEQYF
TRBV27,once,-,TRBJ1-2,TGTGCCAGCAGGGGGACGGGCCTTTATGGCTACACCTTC,CASRGTGLYGYTF
TRBV19,-,TRBD1,TRBJ2-3,TGTGCCAGTAGTCTGCACCCCAGGGGGACAGATACGCAGTATTTT,CASSLHPRGTDTQYF